Listed here are 29 T cell receptor beta chains from one sample, sequenced in a study of CXCR3-negative and CXCR3-positive naive CD8 T cells. The study's findings and limits: TRB CDR3s were more hydrophobic in CXCR3-positive than in CXCR3-negative naive cells.

No cognate antigen is known for these TCRs. The authors prepared UMI-labeled TRB cDNA libraries by 5' RACE. One entry per CDR3 protein, without DNA, is what TCRdb gives after re-calling the 5' RACE reads. The specimen's table records some 85,000 distinct CDR3 sequences. Sequencing input: naive CXCR3+ CD8+ T cells from blood. Regarding subset: CD45RO-CCR7+CD27+CD95- naive CD8+ T cells expressing CXCR3 (TNR3+). The receptors come from a human donor in good health. Some clones in this sample may be carry-over from other donors' samples.

V gene TRBV6-5 combines with J gene TRBJ2-1; TCRdb reports TRBD2, a call that lacks DNA to check it against. Germline V CDR1 and CDR2: MNHEY, SVGAGI. CDR3 length: 16 amino acids. CDR3 sequence: CASSYEGGSSYNEQFF.

The gene calls are TRBV6-2 or TRBV6-3 and TRBJ1-5. The CDR3 has 14 residues. Germline V gives CDR1 MNHEY, CDR2 SVGEGT. The CDR3 sequence: CATDPFRGGQPQHF.

This chain uses TRBV25-1 with TRBJ2-1. The CDR3 is made up of 13 amino acids. CDR1 and CDR2 from the germline V gene are MGHDK and SYGVNS. The chain's CDR3 is CASSNLDYNEQFF.

V is TRBV23-1 and J is TRBJ1-6. TRBV23-1 has ORF status, its function being uncertain. The CDR3 is 17 amino acids. The CDR3 sequence is CASSQSTGSSYNSPLHF.

This rearrangement joins TRBV10-1 to TRBJ2-1. CDR1 is WNHNN, CDR2 SYGVQD, per germline (reference sequence). The CDR3 runs 13 residues. This CDR3 is CASSESEYNEQFF.

The rearrangement uses TRBV7-9 and TRBJ2-7. The CDR3 consists of 14 residues. Germline V gene data show CDR1 as SEHNR and CDR2 as FQNEAQ (reference sequence). This CDR3 is CASSIGGDVREQYF.

CDR3: CASRLTPREGPYNEQFF. The chain has TRBV28 and TRBJ2-1; TCRdb indicates TRBD2, and absent DNA this call remains unverified. The germline CDR1 and CDR2 sequences are MDHEN and SYDVKM. CDR3 length equals 17 residues.

The chain combines TRBV30 with TRBJ2-1; the TCRdb D gene call, TRBD2, has no DNA to confirm it. The germline CDR1 and CDR2 sequences are GTSNPN and SVGIG (reference sequence). This CDR3 comprises 14 residues. The chain's CDR3 is CAWSLGLAANEQFF.

The chain carries TRBV29-1 and TRBJ2-7; checking the TCRdb D call of TRBD2 is not possible without DNA. CDR1 is SQVTM and CDR2 is ANQGSEA in the germline V gene. The CDR3 has 13 residues. The CDR3 here is CSVGIAAGYEQYF.

The chain employs TRBV7-6 and TRBJ2-7; TCRdb's assignment of TRBD2 cannot be checked, as there is no DNA. Germline values: CDR1 SGHVS, CDR2 FNYEAQ. The CDR3 is made up of 13 amino acids. The CDR3 region is CASNLGSGFEQYF.

The chain is built from TRBV12-3 or TRBV12-4 and TRBJ2-1; TCRdb outputs TRBD2, but without DNA this stays unchecked. The CDR3 is made up of 13 amino acids. The CDR3 here is CASSSGGYNEQFF.

This chain joins TRBV7-9 and TRBJ2-7. Germline CDR1 and CDR2: SEHNR and FQNEAQ (reference sequence). The CDR3 totals 13 residues. CDR3 in amino acids: CASSLVRSDEQYF.

This chain connects TRBV10-3 to TRBJ1-5; checking the TCRdb D call of TRBD1 is not possible without DNA. The CDR3 covers 14 residues. Germline CDR1 ENHRY, CDR2 SYGVKD. CDR3 loop: CAISEVGGNQPQHF.

The J gene is TRBJ2-1, the V gene TRBV4-2. Per the germline V gene, CDR1 is LGHNA and CDR2 is YNFKEQ. There are 13 residues in the CDR3. CDR3 residues: CASSLSSGSEQFF.

This chain links TRBV7-9 with TRBJ2-1. Germline CDR1 SEHNR, CDR2 FQNEAQ (reference sequence). The CDR3 has 12 amino acids. The CDR3 region is CASSLRLPEQFF.

J is TRBJ2-3 and V is TRBV15. The CDR3 runs to 13 residues. Germline CDR1 reads LNHNV; CDR2 reads YYDKDF (reference sequence). The chain's CDR3 is CATSQTPTDTQYF.

V gene TRBV7-9 combines with J gene TRBJ2-4; with no DNA, the TCRdb D assignment of TRBD2 cannot be verified. The CDR3 is 16 residues long. In germline, CDR1 is SEHNR, CDR2 FQNEAQ (reference sequence). CDR3 in amino acids: CASTDSGRGDKNIQYF.

V gene TRBV2 combines with J gene TRBJ2-7; without DNA, the TCRdb call of TRBD1 cannot be checked. The CDR3 contains 15 residues. Germline values: CDR1 SNHLY, CDR2 FYNNEI. CDR3 sequence: CASSGTWQGDYEQYF.

The rearrangement links TRBV7-8 to TRBJ2-4; TCRdb proposes TRBD2, but this gene call is untestable without DNA. The CDR3 runs to 12 residues. Per germline, CDR1 SGHVS and CDR2 FQNEAQ. This CDR3 is CASSAEEDIQYF.

V is TRBV27 and J is TRBJ2-1; the D call from TCRdb, TRBD2, cannot be confirmed without DNA. There are 17 residues in the CDR3. Germline V gene lookup returns CDR1 MNHEY and CDR2 SMNVEV (reference sequence). This CDR3 reads CASSGTLSGGTYNEQFF.

The V and J genes are TRBV15 and TRBJ2-7. Germline CDR1 is LNHNV and CDR2 is YYDKDF (reference sequence). The CDR3 is 14 residues long. The CDR3 reads CATSRDLGLYEQYF.

The chain combines TRBV29-1 with TRBJ2-7; TCRdb selects TRBD1, and the lack of DNA leaves this call unchecked. This CDR3 region has 13 residues. The germline V gene has CDR1 SQVTM and CDR2 ANQGSEA. CDR3 region: CSVGIGQSYEQYF.

CDR3 sequence reads: CASKGSPMNTGELFF. The chain recombines TRBV19 with TRBJ2-2; absent DNA, TCRdb's TRBD1 call cannot be checked. The CDR3 is made up of 15 amino acids. CDR1 is LNHDA, CDR2 SQIVND, per germline (reference sequence).

The chain combines TRBV12-3 or TRBV12-4 with TRBJ1-3; TCRdb selects TRBD1, and the lack of DNA leaves this call unchecked. The CDR3 sequence is 14 residues long. CDR3 amino acids: CASSLADRRNTIYF.

The V and J genes are TRBV5-1 and TRBJ1-3. Germline assignment: CDR1 SGHRS and CDR2 YFSETQ. CDR3 size: 16 residues. CDR3 residues: CATLPPIQGTGNTIYF.

V is TRBV24-1 and J is TRBJ2-2; TCRdb's D call, TRBD1, is unchecked because there is no DNA. Germline-derived CDR1 and CDR2 are KGHDR and SFDVKD. The CDR3 is 15 residues long. This chain's CDR3 is CATSTSGTGIGELFF.

The genes are TRBV9 and TRBJ2-1. This CDR3 has 13 residues. Germline lookup yields CDR1 SGDLS and CDR2 YYNGEE. The CDR3 loop is CASSGTLGNEQFF.

The genes are TRBV5-1 and TRBJ2-4; lacking DNA, the TRBD1 call made by TCRdb goes unchecked. CDR1 is SGHRS and CDR2 is YFSETQ in the germline V gene. The CDR3 is 17 amino acids. The CDR3 region is CASSNRQGNPAKNIQYF. Full variable domain (rest looked up from reference TRBV5-1 and TRBJ2-4): KAGVTQTPRYLIKTRGQQVTLSCSPISGHRSVSWYQQTPGQGLQFLFEYFSETQRNKGNFPGRFSGRQFSNSRSEMNVSTLELGDSALYLCASSNRQGNPAKNIQYFGAGTRLSVL.

The chain employs TRBV7-3 and TRBJ2-1. Germline V CDR1 and CDR2: SGHTA, FQGTGA. The length of the CDR3 is 15 residues. CDR3 region: CASSLTQSSYNEQFF.